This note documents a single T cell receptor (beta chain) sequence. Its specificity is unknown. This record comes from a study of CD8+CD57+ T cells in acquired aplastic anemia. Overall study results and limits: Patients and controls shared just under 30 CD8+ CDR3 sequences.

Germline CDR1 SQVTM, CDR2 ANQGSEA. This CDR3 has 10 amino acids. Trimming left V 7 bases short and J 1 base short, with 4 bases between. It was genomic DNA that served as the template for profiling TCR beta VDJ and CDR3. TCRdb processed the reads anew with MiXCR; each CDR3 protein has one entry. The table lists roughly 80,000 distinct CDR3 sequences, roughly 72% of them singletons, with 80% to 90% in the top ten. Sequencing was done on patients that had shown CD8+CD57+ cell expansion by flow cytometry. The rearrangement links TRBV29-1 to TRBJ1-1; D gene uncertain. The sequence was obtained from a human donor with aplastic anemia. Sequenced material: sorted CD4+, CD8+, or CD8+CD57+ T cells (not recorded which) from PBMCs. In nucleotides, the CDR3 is TGCAGCGGCCGGAACACTGAAGCTTTCTTT. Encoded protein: CSGRNTEAFF.